This entry lists 9 T cell receptor beta chains sequenced from one sample in a study of cytomegalovirus exposure and HLA in healthy donors. PCR involved 60 Vbeta and 13 Jbeta primers. Produced via immunoSEQ multiplex PCR; TCRdb's table is partial and in-frame only. Among over 100,000 clones listed, roughly 80% were seen once. What was sequenced was PBMCs. The receptors here all came from a man aged 25-40 years in good health and CMV-seropositive.

The gene calls are TRBV5-1 and TRBJ2-5, with 10 nucleotides matching TRBD1. Germline CDR1 reads SGHRS; CDR2 reads YFSETQ. The CDR3 sequence is 16 residues long. J gave up 5 bases and V 3 bases, and 10 bases lay outside the gene matches. The DNA of the CDR3 is TGCGCCAGCAGCTCGACAGGGGGCATTCTAGGGGAGACCCAGTACTTC. It translates to CASSSTGGILGETQYF. The whole variable domain, filled in from reference TRBV5-1 and TRBJ2-5, reads KAGVTQTPRYLIKTRGQQVTLSCSPISGHRSVSWYQQTPGQGLQFLFEYFSETQRNKGNFPGRFSGRQFSNSRSEMNVSTLELGDSALYLCASSSTGGILGETQYFGPGTRLLVL.

V gene TRBV11-2 combines with J gene TRBJ2-1; TRBD1 agrees at 7 bases. The V and J ends lost 7 bases and 4 bases, in that order; junction bases with no gene match: 4. The germline gives CDR1 SGHAT, CDR2 FQNNGV. This CDR3 has 13 amino acids. In DNA, the CDR3 is TGTGCCAGCACCGAGGGACAGTACAATGAGCAGTTCTTC. Translated: CASTEGQYNEQFF.

V gene TRBV29-1 combines with J gene TRBJ1-2; 12 nucleotides match TRBD1. V was pared by 3 bases and J by 7 bases, with 9 bases of the junction left unmatched. Germline V gene lookup returns CDR1 SQVTM and CDR2 ANQGSEA. The CDR3 runs 15 residues. The CDR3 DNA reads TGCAGCGTTGAGTTCGCCGGGACAGGGGGCGGTGGCTACACCTTC. It codes for CSVEFAGTGGGGYTF.

This clone was counted a single time. The V gene is TRBV5-1, the J gene TRBJ2-7; possible D gene TRBD2, 5 bases. V lost 4 bases, J lost 6 bases, and 17 bases lay in between. The CDR3 has 14 residues. The germline V gene has CDR1 SGHRS and CDR2 YFSETQ. CDR3 DNA: TGCGCCAGCAGCCCCGACATCGGGGTGGGCGAGCAGTACGTC. Residues: CASSPDIGVGEQYV.

The V call is TRBV29-1, the J call TRBJ2-7; 7 bases line up with TRBD2. The CDR3 runs 13 residues. J gave up 3 bases and V 4 bases, and 6 bases lay outside the gene matches. Germline V gene sequence: CDR1 SQVTM, CDR2 ANQGSEA. For the CDR3, the DNA is TGCAGCGTTGCTCCTGGCGGGGGCTACGAGCAGTACTTC. This codes for CSVAPGGGYEQYF.

The gene calls are TRBV11-2 and TRBJ1-2; D gene unclear. The CDR3 has 13 residues. Germline lookup yields CDR1 SGHAT and CDR2 FQNNGV. The V and J ends lost 6 bases and 3 bases respectively, with 11 bases between them. In DNA form, the CDR3 reads TGTGCCAGCAGTTTACACCCAGACTATGGCTACACCTTC. Protein sequence: CASSLHPDYGYTF.

The J gene is TRBJ1-2, the V gene TRBV28, with 7 bases identical to TRBD1. Per the germline V gene, CDR1 is MDHEN and CDR2 is SYDVKM. This CDR3 is 15 amino acids long. With 8 bases clipped from V and 3 bases from J, the junction kept 12 bases outside the gene matches. CDR3 loop: CASAPGGQLYYGYTF. CDR3 nucleotide sequence: TGTGCCAGCGCGCCAGGGGGACAGCTTTACTATGGCTACACCTTC.

The CDR3 sequence: CASRIADYYTEAFF. In nucleotides, the CDR3 is TGTGCCAGCAGAATCGCGGACTATTACACTGAAGCTTTCTTT. The rearrangement links TRBV2 to TRBJ1-1; no clear D gene. Germline CDR1 and CDR2: SNHLY and FYNNEI. Trimming stripped 6 bases from V and 3 bases from J, with 14 bases between. This CDR3 spans 14 amino acids.

The chain employs TRBV5-1 and TRBJ2-1; D gene ambiguous. Germline CDR1 reads SGHRS; CDR2 reads YFSETQ. The V end was cut by 0 bases, the J end by 9 bases, with 13 bases between. This CDR3 spans 14 amino acids. The CDR3 protein is CASSLVSEPIEQFF. CDR3 in DNA: TGCGCCAGCAGCTTGGTCTCGGAGCCCATTGAGCAGTTCTTC. The variable domain in full, completed from reference TRBV5-1 and TRBJ2-1, reads KAGVTQTPRYLIKTRGQQVTLSCSPISGHRSVSWYQQTPGQGLQFLFEYFSETQRNKGNFPGRFSGRQFSNSRSEMNVSTLELGDSALYLCASSLVSEPIEQFFGPGTRLTVL.